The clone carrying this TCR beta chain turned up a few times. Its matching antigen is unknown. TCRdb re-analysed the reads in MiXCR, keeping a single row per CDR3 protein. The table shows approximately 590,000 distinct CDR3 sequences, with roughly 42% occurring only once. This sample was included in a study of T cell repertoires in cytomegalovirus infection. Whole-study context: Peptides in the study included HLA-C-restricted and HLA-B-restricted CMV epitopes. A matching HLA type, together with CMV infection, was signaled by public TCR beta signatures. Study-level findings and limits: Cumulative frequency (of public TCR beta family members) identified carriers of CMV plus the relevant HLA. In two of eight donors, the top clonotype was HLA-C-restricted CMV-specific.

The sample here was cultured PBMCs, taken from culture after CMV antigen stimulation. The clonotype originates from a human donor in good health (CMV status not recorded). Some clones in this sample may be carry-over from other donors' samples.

The DNA for the CDR3 is TGTGCCAGCAGTCGGGACTTCGGGACGCAGTATTTT. Translating it yields CASSRDFGTQYF. The V call is TRBV12-3 or TRBV12-4, the J call TRBJ2-3; D is perhaps TRBD2 (6 bases). This CDR3 is built from 12 residues. The V gene lost 5 bases and the J gene lost 9 bases, with 12 bases spanning the gap.